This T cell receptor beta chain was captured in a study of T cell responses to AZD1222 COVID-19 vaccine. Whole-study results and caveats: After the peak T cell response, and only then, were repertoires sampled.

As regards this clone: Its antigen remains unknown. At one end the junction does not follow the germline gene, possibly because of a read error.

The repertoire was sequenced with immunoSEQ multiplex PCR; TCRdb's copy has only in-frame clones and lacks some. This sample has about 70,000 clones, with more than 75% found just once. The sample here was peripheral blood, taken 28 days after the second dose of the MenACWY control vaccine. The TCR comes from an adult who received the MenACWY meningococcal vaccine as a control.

The chain's CDR3 is CASSLGTGSADTQYF. Here the CDR3 DNA reads TGTGCTAGCAGCTTAGGTACAGGGAGCGCAGATACGCAGTATTTT. The chain couples TRBV7-7 to TRBJ2-3; D possibly corresponds to TRBD1 (6 bases). Germline V lookup: CDR1 SSHAT, CDR2 FNYEAQ (reference sequence). The CDR3 length is 15 residues.